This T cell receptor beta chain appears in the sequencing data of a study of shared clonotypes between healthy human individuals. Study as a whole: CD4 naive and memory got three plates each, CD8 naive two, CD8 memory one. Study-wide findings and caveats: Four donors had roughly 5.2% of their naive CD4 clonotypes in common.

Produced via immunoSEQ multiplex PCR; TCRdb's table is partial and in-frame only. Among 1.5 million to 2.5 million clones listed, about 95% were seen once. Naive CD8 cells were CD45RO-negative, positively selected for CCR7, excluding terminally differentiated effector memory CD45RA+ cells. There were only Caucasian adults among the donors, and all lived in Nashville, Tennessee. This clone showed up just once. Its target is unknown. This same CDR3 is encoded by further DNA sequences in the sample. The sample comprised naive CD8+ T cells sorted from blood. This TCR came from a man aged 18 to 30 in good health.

The CDR3 nucleotides read TGTGCCAGCAGCTTCAGTGGGAACACCGGGGAGCTGTTTTTT. Translation gives CASSFSGNTGELFF. The V and J genes are TRBV5-4 and TRBJ2-2; no reliable D call. Germline V CDR1 and CDR2: SGHNT, YYREEE (reference sequence). V lost 2 bases, J lost 1 base, and 6 bases lay in between. This CDR3 has 14 residues.